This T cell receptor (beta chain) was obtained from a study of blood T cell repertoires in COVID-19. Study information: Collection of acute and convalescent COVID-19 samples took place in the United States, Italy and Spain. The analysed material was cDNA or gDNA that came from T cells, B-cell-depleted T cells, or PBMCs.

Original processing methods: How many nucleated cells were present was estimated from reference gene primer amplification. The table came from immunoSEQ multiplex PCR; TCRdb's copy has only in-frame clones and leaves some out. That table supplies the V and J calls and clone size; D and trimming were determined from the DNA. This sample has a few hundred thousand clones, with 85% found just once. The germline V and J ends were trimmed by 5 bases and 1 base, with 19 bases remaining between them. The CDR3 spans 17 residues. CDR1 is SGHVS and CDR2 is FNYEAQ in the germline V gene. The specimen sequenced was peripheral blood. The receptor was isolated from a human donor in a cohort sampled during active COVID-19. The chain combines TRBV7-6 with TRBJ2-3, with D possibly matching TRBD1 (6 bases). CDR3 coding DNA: TGTGCCAGCAGCACCCGGACAGCCACATACCGCACAGATACGCAGTATTTT. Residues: CASSTRTATYRTDTQYF.